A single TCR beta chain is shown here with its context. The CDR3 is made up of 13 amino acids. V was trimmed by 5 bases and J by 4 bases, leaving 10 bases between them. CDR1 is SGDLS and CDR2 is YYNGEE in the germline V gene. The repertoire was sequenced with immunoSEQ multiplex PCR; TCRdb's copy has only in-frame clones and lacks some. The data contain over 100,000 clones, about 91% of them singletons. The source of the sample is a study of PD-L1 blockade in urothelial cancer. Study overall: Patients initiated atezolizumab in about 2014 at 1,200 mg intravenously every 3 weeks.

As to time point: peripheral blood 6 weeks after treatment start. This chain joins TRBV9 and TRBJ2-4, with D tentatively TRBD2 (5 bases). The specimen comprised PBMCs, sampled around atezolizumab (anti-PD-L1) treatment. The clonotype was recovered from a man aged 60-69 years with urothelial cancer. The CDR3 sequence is CASSGGLKNIQYF. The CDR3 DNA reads TGTGCCAGCAGTGGAGGACTTAAAAACATTCAGTACTTC.